This is a list of T cell receptor beta chains from one sample in a study of long-term antiretroviral therapy in people with HIV. The assay was immunoSEQ multiplex PCR, and TCRdb's table has in-frame clones only and misses some. Among roughly 13,000 clones, around 77% were seen once, and the ten largest hold about 13%. Material: unsorted PBMCs, obtained 1.3 years after starting antiretroviral therapy. The receptors were sampled from a woman aged 18-29 years with HIV. Both conserved end residues are part of each CDR3. A D gene is named only where the DNA matches it firmly. A row's size may be missing; if present it is once, few, many or a size class.

>TRBV7-9|TRBJ2-7|TRBD2|few
TGTGCCAGCAGCCTAGCGGGAGTAGGCGAGCAGTACTTC
CASSLAGVGEQYF
>TRBV7-9|TRBJ1-5|-|once
TGTGCCAGCAGCTTTACAGGTCCTGGGCAGCCCCAGCATTTT
CASSFTGPGQPQHF
>TRBV4-2|TRBJ1-2|-|-
TGTGCCAGCAGCCAAGAAGGGGCAGGCCCCGGCTACACCTTC
CASSQEGAGPGYTF
>TRBV11-2|TRBJ2-1|-|-
TGTGCCAGCAGCTTAGAGTCCCCAGGGAGCTCCTACAATGAGCAGTTCTTC
CASSLESPGSSYNEQFF
>TRBV19|TRBJ1-4|-|-
TGTGCCAGTAGTTCTCGAGCAATTCGTAATGAAAAACTGTTTTTT
CASSSRAIRNEKLFF
>TRBV4-1|TRBJ2-7|TRBD2|-
TGCGCCAGCAGCCCGGGGATGGGGGAGGGGTACGAGCAGTACTTC
CASSPGMGEGYEQYF
>TRBV7-2|TRBJ2-7|-|-
TGTGCCAGCAGCTTATACTCCGAGCAGTACTTC
CASSLYSEQYF
>TRBV30|TRBJ2-3|-|-
TGTGCCTGGAGTGTACTAGGGGTCTCCTCAGATACGCAGTATTTT
CAWSVLGVSSDTQYF
>TRBV6-6|TRBJ2-5|-|-
TGTGCCAGCAGTCCGGCGGAGACCCAGTACTTC
CASSPAETQYF
>TRBV14|TRBJ1-2|-|-
TGTGCCAGCAGCCAAGAACGTGGACACCCATTCCCTTACTATGGCTACACCTTC
CASSQERGHPFPYYGYTF
>TRBV10-3|TRBJ2-1|TRBD1|-
TGTGCCATCAGTGAGTTCACCGGAGGGACAGGATTCGACAATGAGCAGTTCTTC
CAISEFTGGTGFDNEQFF
>TRBV27|TRBJ2-3|-|-
TGTGCCAGCAGTTTAGAGGCAGGAGCCACAGATACGCAGTATTTT
CASSLEAGATDTQYF
>TRBV10-3|TRBJ2-2|TRBD2|-
TGTGCCATCAGTGAGCGGGAGGCCGGGGAGCTGTTTTTT
CAISEREAGELFF
>TRBV5-1|TRBJ2-3|-|-
TGCGCCAGCAGCTTAACTGGGTACGCAGATACGCAGTATTTT
CASSLTGYADTQYF
>TRBV27|TRBJ2-1|TRBD2|-
TGTGCCAGCAGTCCGCGGGGGGCCTACAATGAGCAGTTCTTC
CASSPRGAYNEQFF
>TRBV7-9|TRBJ2-1|-|once
TGTGCCAGCGCCTTTACGCGGCCCTCCTACAATGAGCAGTTCTTC
CASAFTRPSYNEQFF
>TRBV28|TRBJ1-5|TRBD1|-
TGTGCCAGCAGTCCGTATGGGACAGGGAATCAGCCCCAGCATTTT
CASSPYGTGNQPQHF
>TRBV6-5|TRBJ1-5|-|-
TGTGCCAGCAGTTACGCGGGGGGTCAGCCCCAGCATTTT
CASSYAGGQPQHF
>TRBV7-2|TRBJ2-1|-|-
TGTGCCAGCAGCTTAGTTAGCAGCGGGGAGCAGTTCTTC
CASSLVSSGEQFF
>TRBV6-1|TRBJ2-2|TRBD1|-
TGTGCCAGCAGGAGAGGGGGCTTCAGCACCGGGGAGCTGTTTTTT
CASRRGGFSTGELFF
>TRBV7-8|TRBJ1-6|TRBD1|once
TGTGCCAGCAGCCCAAGCCGACAGGGGCAGCGATCACCCCTCCACTTT
CASSPSRQGQRSPLHF
>TRBV2|TRBJ1-2|TRBD1|-
TGTGCCAGCAGTAGGGACAGGAACTATGGCTACACCTTC
CASSRDRNYGYTF
>TRBV7-9|TRBJ2-1|TRBD1|-
TGTGCCAGCTCACAGGGGGATAACTCCTACAATGAGCAGTTCTTC
CASSQGDNSYNEQFF
>TRBV2|TRBJ2-1|-|few
TGTGCCAGCCCGGGAAAGTCCTACAATGAGCAGTTCTTC
CASPGKSYNEQFF
>TRBV6-5|TRBJ1-1|-|few
TGTGCCAGCAGTTACTCGCCCACGAACACTGAAGCTTTCTTT
CASSYSPTNTEAFF
>TRBV19|TRBJ2-5|-|-
TGTGCCAGTAGTACGCCTTTAATAGGAGAGACCCAGTACTTC
CASSTPLIGETQYF
>TRBV29-1|TRBJ1-5|-|-
TGCAGCGTTGTAGATGGGAGCGGTCAGCCCCAGCATTTT
CSVVDGSGQPQHF
>TRBV7-9|TRBJ1-3|-|medium-sized
TGTGCCAGCAGCTCAACTTCGGCGGGTCTAAACACCATATATTTT
CASSSTSAGLNTIYF
>TRBV4-2|TRBJ2-2|-|-
TGTGCCAGCAGCCTAGAAACCGGGGAGCTGTTTTTT
CASSLETGELFF
>TRBV5-1|TRBJ2-1|TRBD1|-
TGCGCCAGCAGCGGGGGACAGGGGAGGTCCGATGAGCAGTTCTTC
CASSGGQGRSDEQFF
>TRBV19|TRBJ1-5|-|-
TGTGCCAGTAGTATAGGGACGGTTGATCAGCCCCAGCATTTT
CASSIGTVDQPQHF
>TRBV11-2|TRBJ2-3|TRBD1|-
TGTGCCGTGGCCCAGGGGGCGAGCACAGATACGCAGTATTTT
CAVAQGASTDTQYF
>TRBV11-2|TRBJ2-2|-|-
TGTGCCGTCAACGGGGGATGGGGCACCGGGGAGCTGTTTTTT
CAVNGGWGTGELFF
>TRBV9|TRBJ1-1|-|-
TGTGCCAGCAGCGCGGACCCGGACAAATACACTGAAGCTTTCTTT
CASSADPDKYTEAFF
>TRBV5-1|TRBJ1-5|-|-
TGCGCCAGCAGCTTGATATCGGGGAGCAATCAGCCCCAGCATTTT
CASSLISGSNQPQHF
>TRBV29-1|TRBJ2-7|-|once
TGCAGCGCTATTCGGACAGCCCAGAGTGAGCAGTACTTC
CSAIRTAQSEQYF
>TRBV27|TRBJ2-7|-|-
TGTGCCAGCGCCCGGGACCCTCCCACCGTGGGGGAGCAGTACTTC
CASARDPPTVGEQYF
>TRBV2|TRBJ2-5|-|once
TGTGCCAGCAGTGTGAGTAAAGAGACCCAGTACTTC
CASSVSKETQYF
>TRBV4-1|TRBJ1-5|-|-
TGCGCCAGCAGCCACGAGGGTCTGAATCAGCCCCAGCATTTT
CASSHEGLNQPQHF
>TRBV7-9|TRBJ2-3|TRBD2|-
TGTGCCAGCAGCGTTAGCGGGGGGGCCTTTCGTACAGATACGCAGTATTTT
CASSVSGGAFRTDTQYF
>TRBV27|TRBJ1-1|-|few
TGTGCCAGCAGTCTCCGACAGAACACTGAAGCTTTCTTT
CASSLRQNTEAFF